This T cell receptor (beta chain) came from a study of T-cell memory formation after mild COVID-19. As for the study in general: Clustering of TCRs was largely donor specific.

This clonotype turned up a few times. The antigen remains undetermined. TCRdb re-called the 5' RACE reads with MiXCR, one entry per CDR3 protein. Of under 600,000 distinct CDR3 sequences listed, approximately 21% are singletons. Study conclusions and caveats: SARS-CoV-2 specificity was not confirmed for second-wave clones peaking on day 37. Researchers found some responding clones in pre-infection memory, a sign that cross-reactive memory joined.

Sequences were obtained from PBMCs or a T cell subset sorted from them (not recorded which). The TCR originated in an adult woman who had mild COVID-19 (a few samples of this study predate the infection). Cell type and time point are not known.

The chain's CDR3 is CASSMGTSGNEQFF. The CDR3, as DNA: TGTGCCAGCAGTATGGGGACTAGCGGCAATGAGCAGTTCTTC. The chain uses TRBV2 and TRBJ2-1, with 11 bases fitting TRBD2. CDR1 is SNHLY and CDR2 is FYNNEI in the germline V gene. Losses at the gene ends were 5 bases for V and 6 bases for J; bases not matched to a gene: 3. The CDR3 has 14 residues.